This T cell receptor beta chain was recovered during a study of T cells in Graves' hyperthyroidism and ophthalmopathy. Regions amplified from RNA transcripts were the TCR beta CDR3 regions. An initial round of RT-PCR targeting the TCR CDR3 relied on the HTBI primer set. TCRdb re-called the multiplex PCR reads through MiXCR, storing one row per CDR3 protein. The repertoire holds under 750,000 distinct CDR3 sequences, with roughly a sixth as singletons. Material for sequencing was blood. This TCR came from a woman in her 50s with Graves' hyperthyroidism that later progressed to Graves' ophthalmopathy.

CDR3 DNA: TGTGCCAGCTCACCCCAGCGAGCCCTTAACTATGGCTACACCTTC. Amino acid sequence: CASSPQRALNYGYTF. The chain employs TRBV18 and TRBJ1-2; D is undetermined. The CDR3 has 15 residues. V gave up 3 bases and J gave up 1 base, with 12 bases separating them. CDR1 and CDR2 from the germline V gene are KGHSH and LQKENI. The complete variable domain, with remaining parts taken from reference TRBV18 and TRBJ1-2, reads NAGVMQNPRHLVRRRGQEARLRCSPMKGHSHVYWYRQLPEEGLKFMVYLQKENIIDESGMPKERFSAEFPKEGPSILRIQQVVRGDSAAYFCASSPQRALNYGYTFGSGTRLTVV.